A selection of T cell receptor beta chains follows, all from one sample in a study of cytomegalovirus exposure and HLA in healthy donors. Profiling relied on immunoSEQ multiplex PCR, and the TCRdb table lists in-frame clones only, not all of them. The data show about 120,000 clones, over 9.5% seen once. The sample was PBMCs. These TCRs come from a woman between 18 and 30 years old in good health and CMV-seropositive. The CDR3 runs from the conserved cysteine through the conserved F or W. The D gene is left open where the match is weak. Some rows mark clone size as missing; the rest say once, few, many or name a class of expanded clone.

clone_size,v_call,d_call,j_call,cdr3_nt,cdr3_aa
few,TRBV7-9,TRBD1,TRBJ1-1,TGTGCCAGCAGGGACGGGACAGAGAACACTGAAGCTTTCTTT,CASRDGTENTEAFF
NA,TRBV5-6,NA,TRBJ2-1,TGTGCCAGCAGCCTGTTAACTAATGAGCAGTTCTTC,CASSLLTNEQFF
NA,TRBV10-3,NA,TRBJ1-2,TGTGCCATCAGTGATAGGCGGGCACAGGGAAGAAATGGCTACACCTTC,CAISDRRAQGRNGYTF
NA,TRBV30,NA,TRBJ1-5,TGTGCCTGGAGTGTAGTGGGGCCCCAGGAGCCCCAGCATTTT,CAWSVVGPQEPQHF
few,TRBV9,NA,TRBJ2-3,TGTGCCAGCAGCGTAGATTACTACCTTTCCGTCACAGATACGCAGTATTTT,CASSVDYYLSVTDTQYF
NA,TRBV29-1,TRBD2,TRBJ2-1,TGCAGCGTTGAAGTACTAGCGGGGAACAATGAGCAGTTCTTC,CSVEVLAGNNEQFF
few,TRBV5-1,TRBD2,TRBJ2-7,TGCGCCAGCAGCTTGGAATCGGCTAGCGGGAGTCGCGAGCAGTACTTC,CASSLESASGSREQYF
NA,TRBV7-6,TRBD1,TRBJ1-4,TGTGCAGCAGGGAGACAGGGAGCACTGTTTTTT,CAAGRQGALFF
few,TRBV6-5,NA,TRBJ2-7,TGTGCCAGCAGTTACTCGAGCGGACCCTACTACGAGCAGTACTTC,CASSYSSGPYYEQYF
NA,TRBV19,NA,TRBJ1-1,TGTGCCAGTAGTACCCACTTTGGACAGACGAACACTGAAGCTTTCTTT,CASSTHFGQTNTEAFF
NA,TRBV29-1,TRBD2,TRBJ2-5,TGCAGCGTCGGGGAGAGGGGAGGGCAGGAGACCCAGTACTTC,CSVGERGGQETQYF
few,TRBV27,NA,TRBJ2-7,TGTGCCAGCAGTCCCATGGGGGCCTCCTACGAGCAGTACTTC,CASSPMGASYEQYF
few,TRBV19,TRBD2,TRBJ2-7,TGTGCCAGTAGTATCCCCACTCGACTAGCGGGTTACGAGCAGTACTTC,CASSIPTRLAGYEQYF
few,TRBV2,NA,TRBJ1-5,TGTGCCAGCAGTGCCGGACAGTCGCTGAGCAATCAGCCCCAGCATTTT,CASSAGQSLSNQPQHF
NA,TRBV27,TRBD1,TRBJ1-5,TGTGCCAGCAGTGGCTCCCAGGGGGCCAATCAGCCCCAGCATTTT,CASSGSQGANQPQHF
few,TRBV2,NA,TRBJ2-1,TGTGCCAGCACATACGCAGTGCAGAGGGAGCAGTTCTTC,CASTYAVQREQFF
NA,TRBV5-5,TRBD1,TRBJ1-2,TGTGCCAGCAGCCCAACGACAGGGGAGTATGGCTACACCTTC,CASSPTTGEYGYTF
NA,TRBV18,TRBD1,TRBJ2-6,TGTGCCAGCTCACCCCCGCGAGGGGGCGCTTCTGGGGCCAACGTCCTGACTTTC,CASSPPRGGASGANVLTF
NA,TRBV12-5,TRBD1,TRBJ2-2,TGTGCTAGTGGTTTGTCCAGGGGGCGAAGCACCGGGGAGCTGTTTTTT,CASGLSRGRSTGELFF
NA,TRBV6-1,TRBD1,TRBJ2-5,TGTGCCAGCAGTGCAGGGGGCGCAGAGACCCAGTACTTC,CASSAGGAETQYF
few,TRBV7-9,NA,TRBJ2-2,TGTGCCAGCATCACTCCGGTGGCCGGGGAGCTGTTTTTT,CASITPVAGELFF
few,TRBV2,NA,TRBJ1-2,TGTGCCAGCAGGGGTCAGCCGGGTAGCTATGGCTACACCTTC,CASRGQPGSYGYTF
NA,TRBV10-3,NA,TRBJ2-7,TGTGCCATCGGAACATCCCGGGACTACGAGCAGTACTTC,CAIGTSRDYEQYF
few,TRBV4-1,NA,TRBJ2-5,TGCGCCAGCAGCAGGCAGGGGACCTCCCAAGAGACCCAGTACTTC,CASSRQGTSQETQYF
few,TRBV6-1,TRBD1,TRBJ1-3,TGTGCCAGTGTCACCGACAGGGCCGGAAACACCATATATTTT,CASVTDRAGNTIYF
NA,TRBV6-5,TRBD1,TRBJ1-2,TGTGCCAGCAGTTATGAGGGGGCCTATGGCTACACCTTC,CASSYEGAYGYTF
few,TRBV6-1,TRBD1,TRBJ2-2,TGTGCCAGCAGTGAGAGACAGGGGGTGAACACCGGGGAGCTGTTTTTT,CASSERQGVNTGELFF
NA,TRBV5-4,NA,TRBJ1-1,TGTGCCAGCAGCTTTGGGAGGGAGGGCACTGAAGCTTTCTTT,CASSFGREGTEAFF